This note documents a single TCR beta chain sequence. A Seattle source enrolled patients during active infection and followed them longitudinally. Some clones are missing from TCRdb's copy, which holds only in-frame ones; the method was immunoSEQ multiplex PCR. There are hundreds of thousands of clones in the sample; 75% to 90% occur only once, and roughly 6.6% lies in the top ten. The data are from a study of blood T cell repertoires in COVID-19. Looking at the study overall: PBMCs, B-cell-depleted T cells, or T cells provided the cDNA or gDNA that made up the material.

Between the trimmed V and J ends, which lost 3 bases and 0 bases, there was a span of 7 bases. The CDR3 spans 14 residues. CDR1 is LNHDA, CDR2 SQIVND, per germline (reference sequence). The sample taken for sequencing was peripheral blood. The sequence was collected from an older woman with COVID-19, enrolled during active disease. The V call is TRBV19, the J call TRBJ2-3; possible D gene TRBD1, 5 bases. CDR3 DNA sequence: TGTGCCAGTAGTATCAGGGCGAGCACAGATACGCAGTATTTT. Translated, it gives CASSIRASTDTQYF.